Shown below are 23 T cell receptor beta chains from a single sample sequenced in a study of blood T cells in healthy people across ages. The use of a sample-barcoded 5' primer and a J-beta primer mix characterized a second PCR of 7 to 11 cycles. MiXCR, run by TCRdb on the 5' RACE reads, gives a single entry per CDR3 protein. The table shows 1,500,000 or so distinct CDR3 sequences, with less than 45% occurring only once. Sequenced sample: blood. These receptors came from a young woman in good health.

The sample holds a few counts of this clonotype. V usage is TRBV12-5 and J usage is TRBJ2-5, with 12 bases identical to TRBD1. Germline CDR1 LGHNT, CDR2 FRNRAP. V was pared by 6 bases and J by 11 bases, with 16 bases of the junction left unmatched. The CDR3 loop spans 16 amino acids. DNA for the CDR3: TGTGCTAGTGGGCTCTCTTTGGGACAGGGGGCACAGGAGCAGTACTTC. It yields the protein CASGLSLGQGAQEQYF.

The chain carries TRBV5-5 and TRBJ1-3; D remains ambiguous. Germline V gives CDR1 SGHKS, CDR2 YYEKEE (reference sequence). The V and J ends lost 0 bases and 0 bases respectively, with 7 bases between them. The CDR3 totals 15 residues. The CDR3 sequence is CASSLAWHSGNTIYF. The DNA of the CDR3 is TGTGCCAGCAGCTTGGCCTGGCACTCTGGAAACACCATATATTTT.

Concerning this clonotype: One junction end does not reproduce the germline sequence, and a read error may be involved. This chain links TRBV4-3 with TRBJ2-3, with D uncertain. The CDR3 is 16 amino acids. CDR1 is LGHNA and CDR2 is YSLEER in the germline V gene. The CDR3 here is CASGQVQSSRYDTQYF. The CDR3 DNA sequence: TGCGCCAGCGGCCAGGTTCAGTCGAGTCGATATGATACGCAGTATTTT.

This clonotype came up a few times. V gene TRBV4-3 combines with J gene TRBJ2-7; tentative D call: TRBD1 (5 bases). The CDR3 consists of 15 residues. V was clipped by 0 bases and J by 1 base, with 10 bases between them. The V gene's germline CDR1 is LGHNA and CDR2 YSLEER. CDR3: CASSQDQGGSYEQYF. For the CDR3, the DNA is TGCGCCAGCAGCCAAGATCAGGGTGGTTCCTACGAGCAGTACTTC.

The chain is built from TRBV20-1 and TRBJ2-5; TRBD2 matches at 8 bases. The germline CDR1 and CDR2 sequences are DFQATT and SNEGSKA (reference sequence). The CDR3 is 16 amino acids. V dropped 3 bases and J dropped 5; count of bases not matched to a gene: 14. CDR3 loop: CSARSPGRAGVETQYF. Written as DNA, the CDR3 is TGCAGTGCTAGGAGTCCGGGACGAGCGGGAGTGGAGACCCAGTACTTC.

V and J are TRBV4-3 and TRBJ2-1, with 11 bases aligning to TRBD2. V shed 3 bases, J shed 9 bases, and the junction held 13 bases outside the gene matches. The CDR3 runs to 17 residues. Germline V gene sequence: CDR1 LGHNA, CDR2 YSLEER. The CDR3 nucleotides read TGCGCCAGCAGCCACGACCTAGGTAGCGGGGGGGAGGGTGAGCAGTTCTTC. Protein: CASSHDLGSGGEGEQFF.

V usage is TRBV5-1 and J usage is TRBJ1-6; D remains ambiguous. The CDR3 contains 14 residues. Trimming removed 5 bases from V and 9 bases from J, with 15 bases in between. CDR1 SGHRS and CDR2 YFSETQ come from the germline V gene. The CDR3: CASRGIDGGSPLHF. The CDR3 nucleotides read TGCGCCAGCAGGGGGATTGATGGAGGTTCACCCCTCCACTTT.

This clonotype was recorded a few times. The V call is TRBV4-1, the J call TRBJ2-3, with 11 bases aligning to TRBD2. CDR3 length: 15 amino acids. V gave up 7 bases and J gave up 7 bases; unmatched junction bases: 10. Germline CDR1 MGHRA, CDR2 YSYEKL. The DNA of the CDR3 is TGCGCCAGCACGAAACTAGCGGGGGAACCGTATACGCAGTATTTT. It specifies CASTKLAGEPYTQYF.

Note on this clonotype: A read error may account for a junction end that differs from germline. The chain joins TRBV11-2 to TRBJ2-3; D is possibly TRBD1 or TRBD2 (5 bases each). The CDR3 is made up of 18 amino acids. Per the germline V gene, CDR1 is SGHAT and CDR2 is FQNNGV. CDR3: CASSLGTPQDRSTDAQYF. The CDR3, as DNA: TGTGCCAGCAGCTTAGGGACTCCCCAAGACAGAAGCACAGATGCGCAGTATTTT.

The chain carries TRBV7-2 and TRBJ2-7; 11 bases agree with TRBD1. The J segment lost 5 bases and the V segment lost 8 bases, leaving 5 bases of the junction unmatched. From germline, CDR1 is SGHTA and CDR2 FQGNSA. The CDR3 contains 13 residues. The CDR3 DNA follows: TGTGCCAGCCAGGACAGGGGGCTCGACGAGCAGTACTTC. Its protein product is CASQDRGLDEQYF. Complete variable domain (other parts from reference TRBV7-2 and TRBJ2-7): GAGVSQSPSNKVTEKGKDVELRCDPISGHTALYWYRQSLGQGLEFLIYFQGNSAPDKSGLPSDRFSAERTGGSVSTLTIQRTQQEDSAVYLCASQDRGLDEQYFGPGTRLTVT.

This chain joins TRBV20-1 and TRBJ1-2; no definite D call. CDR1 DFQATT and CDR2 SNEGSKA come from the germline V gene (reference sequence). The CDR3 consists of 12 residues. V lost 8 bases, J lost 1 base, and 11 bases lay in between. CDR3 loop: CSLESFNYGYTF. CDR3 bases: TGCAGTTTAGAAAGTTTTAACTATGGCTACACCTTC.

This clonotype was seen a handful of times. The V gene is TRBV9, the J gene TRBJ1-1; tentative D call: TRBD1 (5 bases). V was clipped by 2 bases and J by 3 bases, with 8 bases between them. The CDR3 is 13 residues long. Per germline, CDR1 SGDLS and CDR2 YYNGEE. The DNA for the CDR3 is TGTGCCAGCAGCGTGGGGGTGCACACTGAAGCTTTCTTT. This gives the protein CASSVGVHTEAFF.

The chain is built from TRBV29-1 and TRBJ2-5, with unresolved D. V was trimmed by 4 bases and J by 5 bases, leaving 11 bases between them. Germline assignment: CDR1 SQVTM and CDR2 ANQGSEA. CDR3 size: 12 residues. CDR3: CSVVRVAETQYF. As DNA, the CDR3 is TGCAGCGTTGTACGGGTGGCGGAGACCCAGTACTTC.

This chain joins TRBV3-1 and TRBJ1-3, with TRBD1 identical over 9 bases. Germline CDR1 is LGHDT and CDR2 is YNNKEL (reference sequence). Trimming took 4 bases from V and 1 from J; bases not matched to a gene: 5. This CDR3 has 16 amino acids. The CDR3 protein is CASSRTGGPSGNTIYF. CDR3 DNA sequence: TGTGCCAGCAGCCGTACAGGGGGCCCATCTGGAAACACCATATATTTT.

This clonotype was observed once. The chain uses TRBV7-3 and TRBJ2-1; D could derive from TRBD1 or TRBD2 (7 bases each). The CDR3 has 16 amino acids. Trimming removed 2 bases at V and 8 bases at J, with 19 bases between. Germline CDR1 and CDR2: SGHTA and FQGTGA. DNA of the CDR3: TGTGCCAGCAGCTTAGGATCATCGACAGGGAGGGATGAGCAGTTCTTC. The encoded protein is CASSLGSSTGRDEQFF.

The CDR3, as DNA: TGTGCTAGTGGTTTAAAAATCCCGGGACAGACGGGAGAGCAGTACTTC. This translates into CASGLKIPGQTGEQYF. V usage is TRBV12-5 and J usage is TRBJ2-1; 7 bases map to TRBD1. Judging by the DNA end, TRBJ2-7 fits better; the J call may be wrong. Germline CDR1 is LGHNT and CDR2 is FRNRAP. The CDR3 runs to 16 residues.

The chain joins TRBV4-1 to TRBJ1-1; D gene uncertain. V was clipped by 2 bases and J by 11 bases, with 15 bases between them. This CDR3 spans 13 amino acids. Germline V gene data show CDR1 as MGHRA and CDR2 as YSYEKL. CDR3 nucleotides: TGCGCCAGCAGCCAACTACAGAGCTTTTGGGCTTTCTTT. Residues: CASSQLQSFWAFF.

This chain connects TRBV20-1 to TRBJ2-7, with D possibly TRBD1 on 6 matching bases. The CDR3 contains 13 residues. In germline, CDR1 is DFQATT, CDR2 SNEGSKA (reference sequence). V shed 3 bases and J shed 4 bases, with 13 bases lying between them. The CDR3 protein is CSARPGTLYEQYF. CDR3 bases: TGCAGTGCTAGGCCCGGGACACTTTACGAGCAGTACTTC.

The chain carries TRBV11-2 and TRBJ1-6; D might be TRBD1 (6 bases). This CDR3 is built from 17 residues. V was pared by 0 bases and J by 6 bases, with 15 bases between. Per germline, CDR1 SGHAT and CDR2 FQNNGV. The CDR3: CASSLEAGAGVNSPLHF. In nucleotides, the CDR3 is TGTGCCAGCAGCTTAGAAGCGGGGGCAGGTGTTAATTCACCCCTCCACTTT.

The CDR3: CSAPGEYHNEQFF. In DNA form, the CDR3 reads TGCAGTGCCCCCGGAGAGTATCACAATGAGCAGTTCTTC. The chain recombines TRBV20-1 with TRBJ2-1; no definite D call. CDR3 length: 13 residues. Trimming took off 6 bases at V and 5 bases at J, with 14 bases between the two ends. Germline CDR1 DFQATT, CDR2 SNEGSKA (reference sequence).

The chain uses TRBV15 and TRBJ2-1; D remains ambiguous. Judging by the DNA end, TRBJ2-7 fits better; the J call may be wrong. The CDR3 length is 14 residues. Germline CDR1 and CDR2: LNHNV and YYDKDF (reference sequence). The CDR3 nucleotides are TGTGCCACCAGCAGAGATCGCAGCAACAATGAGCAGTACTTC. The encoded protein is CATSRDRSNNEQYF.

This clonotype was counted many times. The V and J genes are TRBV20-1 and TRBJ2-7; a possible D gene is TRBD1 (6 bases). The V end was cut by 0 bases, the J end by 5 bases, with 14 bases between. Germline assignment: CDR1 DFQATT and CDR2 SNEGSKA (reference sequence). CDR3 length: 14 amino acids. The CDR3 nucleotides read TGCAGTGCTAGAGATCTTCAGGGGTACCACGAGCAGTACTTC. Its translation: CSARDLQGYHEQYF.

This clonotype was picked up a small number of times. V usage is TRBV7-9 and J usage is TRBJ2-7, with D unclear. The CDR3 loop spans 12 amino acids. Trimming shortened V by 4 bases and J by 5 bases, and 9 bases separated the two germline ends. In germline, CDR1 is SEHNR, CDR2 FQNEAQ (reference sequence). CDR3 in DNA: TGTGCCAGCAGCTCGCCCGCCAACGAGCAGTACTTC. It is translated as CASSSPANEQYF.